This T cell receptor (beta chain) was identified in a study of T cell repertoires and HLA-DP antigens. Study context: One alloantigen had around nine groove amino acid differences from self, the other one.

Untouched CD4+ T cells were bead-isolated from PBMC at approximately 98% purity. Assay used: immunoSEQ multiplex PCR; TCRdb lists only in-frame clones, some missing. The table shows roughly 70,000 clones, with over 75% occurring only once. A note on this clone: Its specificity is not known.

The TCR sequence derives from a man aged 60-69 years in good health and CMV-seronegative. Sequences were obtained from CD4+ T cells from PBMCs.

Here the CDR3 reads CASIRETGAYEQYF. Here the CDR3 DNA reads TGTGCCAGCATAAGGGAGACAGGGGCCTACGAGCAGTACTTC. J is TRBJ2-7 and V is TRBV2; 8 nucleotides align to TRBD1. The V and J ends lost 7 bases and 2 bases, in that order; junction bases with no gene match: 7. This CDR3 is 14 amino acids long. Germline V lookup: CDR1 SNHLY, CDR2 FYNNEI.